This TCR beta chain appears in the sequencing data of a study of blood T cells in healthy people across ages (dated by TCRdb to between 2014 and 2017). With respect to the entire study: Template switching captured roughly one uniquely barcoded TCR beta cDNA molecule per two T cells in model experiments. To avoid experimental bias, donors of different ages were spread randomly across the sequencing lanes. The donors were divided into four age groups: young (average approximately 15 years), middle-aged (under 40), aged (approximately 59) and long-lived (82). For two donors (one aged 18 to 29 and one aged 80 or older), the study analyzed two additional independent replicas of 1 million unique cDNA reads from the same blood draw. To track age-related changes in TCR beta repertoire diversity, the study relied on deep sequencing normalized with unique cDNA molecular identifiers.

Donors were 35 to 40 systemically healthy Caucasian individuals from Russia aged 6 to 90 years. Each donor gave ten milliliters of peripheral blood, drawn into EDTA-treated Vacutainer tubes. Ficoll-Paque density-gradient centrifugation was used to isolate PBMCs, with at least 7 million per sample. Trizol reagent was used to extract total RNA from the PBMCs, yielding at least 6 micrograms per sample. Naive CD45RAhigh/CD27high T cell percentages were measured by flow cytometry on a PBMC aliquot from every donor. Library prep was done by 5' RACE. Sequencing took place on an Illumina HiSeq 2500. A second PCR of about 6 to 12 cycles was run with a J-beta primer mix and a sample-barcoded 5' primer. Each TCR beta cDNA molecule received a unique molecular identifier from a template-switch 5' adaptor carrying 12 random nucleotides. At least 3 million CDR3-containing paired-end reads were obtained from each sample. The Mint cDNA synthesis kit, primed by a TRBC-specific oligonucleotide, was used to synthesize first-strand cDNA from all RNA. After uracil-DNA glycosylase treatment, a first 18-cycle PCR used universal primers M1SS and BC2_uni_R on all cDNA. The authors' pipeline ran thus. For normalization, 1 million high-quality reads were randomly selected from each sample, with every read carrying a distinct molecular identifier. Reads with shared molecular identifiers were discarded instead of being binned into consensus sequences. CDR3 identification, clonotype clustering and error correction used MiTCR with a Q25 quality threshold and the strictest error-elimination algorithm. Lower-bound total TCR beta diversity was estimated with a nonparametric unseen species model using Euler transformation. TCRdb cleaned the public reads at Q25 with fastp, built clones with MiXCR and kept in-frame beta chains. One record per CDR3 amino acid sequence lists the most common genes and DNA. The V and J calls reflect TCRdb's pipeline rather than the authors' work. The sample contains fewer than 900,000 distinct CDR3 sequences, 35% to 45% of them found a single time. Of the sample, 20% to 25% falls within the top ten clones.

V gives up 3 bases and J gives up 3 bases, and the segment between their germline ends measures 9 bases. The CDR3, cysteine through phenylalanine, is 13 amino acids long. Of all the DNA, just the CDR3 is kept, 39 bases in frame from base 1. The germline V gene encodes CDR1 SGHTA and CDR2 FQGNSA. A remark on this clonotype: Which antigen it targets is not known. The sample holds no much larger clone one base away, and base qualities are not on file.

Broader findings and caveats from the paper: Bulk unsorted PBMC profiling prevented conclusive comparison of naive and antigen-experienced compartments. Compared with the aged group, the long-lived group had more naive CD4+ T cells, fewer expanded clones and increased TCR diversity, suggesting age selection. The percentage of naive T cells measured by flow cytometry correlated strongly with observed TCR beta diversity. Donor CMV infection status was unknown, potentially confounding age-related changes in expanded clonotypes. As age increased, observed TCR beta diversity per million T cells dropped in a roughly linear way, and a significant reduction was already evident by age 40. Estimates of total diversity based on one million sequenced T cells were regarded as lower bounds and as underestimates.

Material: blood. The receptor comes from an older woman in good health. Here the chain combines TRBV7-2 and TRBJ2-7, with a weak D call of TRBD2 (5 bases match). The CDR3 is CASSFEAGYEQYF. The nucleotides read TGTGCCAGCAGCTTTGAGGCGGGCTACGAGCAGTACTTC.